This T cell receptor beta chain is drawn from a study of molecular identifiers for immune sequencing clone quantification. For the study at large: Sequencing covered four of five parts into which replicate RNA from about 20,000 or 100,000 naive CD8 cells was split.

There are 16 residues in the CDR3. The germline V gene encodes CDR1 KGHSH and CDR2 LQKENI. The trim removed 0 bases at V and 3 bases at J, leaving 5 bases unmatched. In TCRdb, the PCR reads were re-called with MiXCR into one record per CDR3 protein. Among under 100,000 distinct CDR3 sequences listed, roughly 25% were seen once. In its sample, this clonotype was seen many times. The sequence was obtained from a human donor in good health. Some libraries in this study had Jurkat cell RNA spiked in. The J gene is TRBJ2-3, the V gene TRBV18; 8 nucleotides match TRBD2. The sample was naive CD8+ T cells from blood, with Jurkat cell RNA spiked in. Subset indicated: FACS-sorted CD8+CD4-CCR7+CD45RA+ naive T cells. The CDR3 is CASSPPLAGSTDTQYF. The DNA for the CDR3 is TGTGCCAGCTCACCACCCCTAGCGGGTAGTACAGATACGCAGTATTTT. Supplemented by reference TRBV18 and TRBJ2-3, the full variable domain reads NAGVMQNPRHLVRRRGQEARLRCSPMKGHSHVYWYRQLPEEGLKFMVYLQKENIIDESGMPKERFSAEFPKEGPSILRIQQVVRGDSAAYFCASSPPLAGSTDTQYFGPGTRLTVL.